This T cell receptor beta chain was identified during a study of shared clonotypes between healthy human individuals. This CDR3 comprises 15 residues. In germline, CDR1 is SGDLS, CDR2 YYNGEE. With 1 base removed from V and 4 bases from J, the gap between germline ends came to 9 bases. Points from the study as a whole: Estimated clonotype richness was generally higher in naive than memory subsets.

Sequencing used immunoSEQ multiplex PCR; TCRdb keeps in-frame clones, though not all of them. The sample includes about 1.5 million clones, 98% of them seen just once. Donation came from healthy HIV-negative adults that had no recent acute infections or vaccinations. The study separated CD4+ cells into CD45RA+ naive and CD45RA-negative memory subsets. Remarks on this clone: Antigen specificity is unknown.

The V and J genes are TRBV9 and TRBJ2-6; TRBD2 might be the D (5 bases). Source material: naive CD4+ T cells sorted from blood. Subset in this sample: CD45RA+ positively selected. This clonotype originated in a young man in good health. The CDR3 sequence: CASSVRGNGANVLTF. CDR3 sequence (DNA): TGTGCCAGCAGCGTAAGAGGGAACGGGGCCAACGTCCTGACTTTC. The full variable domain, rest sourced from reference TRBV9 and TRBJ2-6, is DSGVTQTPKHLITATGQRVTLRCSPRSGDLSVYWYQQSLDQGLQFLIQYYNGEERAKGNILERFSAQQFPDLHSELNLSSLELGDSALYFCASSVRGNGANVLTFGAGSRLTVL.